Given below is one T cell receptor beta chain in context. What it recognizes is unknown. About 0.5 to 1 ug RNA was reverse transcribed with random hexamers. An immunoSEQ multiplex PCR generated amplified TCR beta CDR3 products spanning 54 Vbeta and 13 Jbeta. TCRdb reanalysed the immunoSEQ multiplex PCR reads using MiXCR and keeps one entry per CDR3 protein. The sample shows 200,000 to 250,000 distinct CDR3 sequences, approximately 94% of them seen only once. This entry is derived from a study of CD8 T cells in Susac syndrome. Points from the study as a whole: CD4+ T cell repertoires in Susac syndrome exhibited no evidence of clonal expansion.

The patients with Susac syndrome satisfied recently defined diagnostic criteria for either definite or probable disease. Trimming stripped 3 bases from V and 5 bases from J, with 22 bases between. Germline CDR1 SGHDN, CDR2 FVKESK. The CDR3 runs to 17 residues. The sequenced material came from CD4+ T cells from PBMCs. The sequence was obtained from a human donor with Susac syndrome. The gene calls are TRBV14 and TRBJ1-1; possible D gene TRBD1, 6 bases. The CDR3: CASSHDLRTVRETEAFF. Here the CDR3 DNA reads TGTGCCAGCAGCCATGATCTCCGGACAGTCAGGGAGACTGAAGCTTTCTTT.